A single sample gave rise to the 21 T cell receptor beta chains below, sequenced in a study of early T cells in non-severe SARS-CoV-2 infection. TCRdb independently ran MiXCR on the 5' RACE reads; one entry per CDR3 protein. Of tens of thousands of distinct CDR3 sequences in the sample, 4.5% to 7% were seen once. Sequencing input: whole blood. The origin of the receptors is an adult who was a healthcare worker with PCR-confirmed SARS-CoV-2 infection or an uninfected control (not recorded which).

This sequence joins TRBV10-3 and TRBJ1-3; weak D call: TRBD1 (5 bases). The CDR3 sequence is 16 residues long. Trimming removed 4 bases from V and 0 bases from J, with 13 bases in between. Germline-derived CDR1 and CDR2 are ENHRY and SYGVKD. The CDR3 sequence: CAISVSGPISGNTIYF. The CDR3 nucleotides read TGTGCCATCAGTGTGTCGGGACCGATCTCTGGAAACACCATATATTTT.

This clonotype has a count of ten or more. The chain joins TRBV5-1 to TRBJ2-3; tentative D call: TRBD2 (6 bases). Between the trimmed V and J ends, which lost 3 bases and 6 bases, there was a span of 14 bases. Germline values: CDR1 SGHRS, CDR2 YFSETQ. CDR3 length: 14 amino acids. The CDR3 reads CASSSPSRGDTQYF. The CDR3 nucleotides read TGCGCCAGCAGCTCCCCGTCGCGGGGTGATACGCAGTATTTT.

This clonotype was recorded many times. Here the CDR3 reads CASSLGQATEAFF. CDR3 bases: TGCGCCAGCAGCTTGGGACAGGCCACTGAAGCTTTCTTT. V usage is TRBV5-1 and J usage is TRBJ1-1, with D perhaps TRBD1 (6 bases). The CDR3 sequence is 13 residues long. Germline V lookup: CDR1 SGHRS, CDR2 YFSETQ. Trimming removed 0 bases at V and 4 bases at J, with 7 bases between.

This clonotype has a count of ten or more. The junction departs from the called germline gene at one end, perhaps through a read error. V is TRBV12-3 or TRBV12-4 and J is TRBJ1-2, with 8 positions matching TRBD1. The CDR3 spans 14 residues. CDR3 DNA sequence: TGTGCCAGCAGCGCGACACAGGGGGTGTATGGCTGCACCTTC. Protein sequence: CASSATQGVYGCTF.

This clonotype was counted many times. The gene calls are TRBV6-5 and TRBJ1-1; D gene uncertain. The V gene's germline CDR1 is MNHEY and CDR2 SVGAGI. Trimming cost V 6 bases and J 3 bases, with 5 bases left between them. The length of the CDR3 is 11 residues. DNA of the CDR3: TGTGCCAGCAGCTTCTACACTGAAGCTTTCTTT. Protein product: CASSFYTEAFF.

This clonotype has more than one count but fewer than ten. V gene TRBV7-9 combines with J gene TRBJ1-6, with TRBD1 matching over 7 bases. CDR1 is SEHNR and CDR2 is FQNEAQ in the germline V gene (reference sequence). V was pared by 5 bases and J by 7 bases, with 5 bases of the junction left unmatched. The CDR3 has 14 amino acids. CDR3 in amino acids: CASSRDRYNSPLHF. The CDR3 bases are TGTGCCAGCAGCCGGGACAGATACAATTCACCCCTCCACTTT.

This clonotype was seen at least ten times. The chain carries TRBV27 and TRBJ2-3, with a weak D call TRBD1 (6 bases). Germline-derived CDR1 and CDR2 are MNHEY and SMNVEV (reference sequence). The germline V and J ends were trimmed by 5 bases and 4 bases, with 22 bases remaining between them. The CDR3 runs to 17 residues. CDR3 bases: TGTGCCAGCAGTCCCTACAGGGTAGCCCAAGCCGCAGATACGCAGTATTTT. Its protein product is CASSPYRVAQAADTQYF.

This clonotype appeared many times. The genes are TRBV6-5 and TRBJ2-7; D assignment may be TRBD1 or TRBD2 (7 bases each). CDR1 is MNHEY and CDR2 is SVGAGI in the germline V gene. V was pared by 6 bases and J by 7 bases, with 25 bases between. The length of the CDR3 is 16 residues. Here the CDR3 reads CASRPGGRGPHREQYF. CDR3 nucleotide sequence: TGTGCCAGCAGACCCGGAGGGAGGGGGCCCCACCGGGAGCAGTACTTC.

This clonotype has a count of ten or more. This sequence joins TRBV4-2 and TRBJ2-7, with 11 bases that match TRBD2. Germline trimming cut 3 bases from V and 6 bases from J; bases unmatched to any gene: 7. This CDR3 contains 15 residues. Per germline, CDR1 LGHNA and CDR2 YNFKEQ. In DNA form, the CDR3 reads TGTGCCAGCAGCCAGGCCGGGACTAGCGGTACCGAGCAGTACTTC. Amino acid sequence: CASSQAGTSGTEQYF.

This clonotype has a count of ten or more. The chain uses TRBV5-1 and TRBJ2-1; D possibly corresponds to TRBD1 (5 bases). Trimming removed 0 bases at V and 5 bases at J, with 9 bases between. Germline values: CDR1 SGHRS, CDR2 YFSETQ. The CDR3 contains 14 residues. CDR3 in DNA: TGCGCCAGCAGCTTGGGACAGCCCGACAATGAGCAGTTCTTC. This gives the protein CASSLGQPDNEQFF.

The CDR3, as DNA: TGCAGTGCTGTACAGGGGAGCTATGGCTACACCTTC. Protein: CSAVQGSYGYTF. The chain recombines TRBV20-1 with TRBJ1-2; 7 bases align to TRBD1. The CDR3 loop spans 12 amino acids. Germline assignment: CDR1 DFQATT and CDR2 SNEGSKA (reference sequence). V dropped 5 bases and J dropped 4; count of bases not matched to a gene: 4.

This clonotype showed up many times. This chain joins TRBV5-6 and TRBJ2-1, with D possibly TRBD2 on 6 matching bases. The germline gives CDR1 SGHDT, CDR2 YYEEEE. The length of the CDR3 is 16 residues. V was pared by 4 bases and J by 8 bases, with 22 bases between. DNA for the CDR3: TGTGCCAGCAGCCCACCGTTAAAGTTATGGGGGGATGAGCAGTTCTTC. It codes for CASSPPLKLWGDEQFF.

At least ten counts were recorded for this clonotype. V and J are TRBV2 and TRBJ1-1; 9 bases fit TRBD1. CDR3 size: 14 residues. The germline CDR1 and CDR2 sequences are SNHLY and FYNNEI. The V segment lost 5 bases and the J segment 7 bases; nucleotides outside the gene matches: 8. DNA for the CDR3: TGTGCCAGCAGTTTACAGGGGGCGCGGGATGAAGCTTTCTTT. This encodes CASSLQGARDEAFF.

This chain connects TRBV7-2 to TRBJ2-3; a weak D match, TRBD1 (5 bases). V lost 5 bases to trimming and J lost 0 bases, with 15 bases between them. This CDR3 region has 16 residues. The germline V gene has CDR1 SGHTA and CDR2 FQGNSA. DNA for the CDR3: TGTGCCAGCAGCCCCTTTGGGGCCCTAAGCACAGATACGCAGTATTTT. It translates to CASSPFGALSTDTQYF.

This clonotype came up a few times. This sequence joins TRBV25-1 and TRBJ1-2, with D unclear. Germline loops: CDR1 MGHDK, CDR2 SYGVNS. The CDR3 runs 12 residues. V lost 8 bases and J 2 bases, leaving 9 bases between the germline ends. This CDR3 reads CASLLPNYGYTF. CDR3 coding DNA: TGTGCCAGCCTCCTCCCCAACTATGGCTACACCTTC.

This clonotype was seen repeatedly, ten times or more. V usage is TRBV11-2 and J usage is TRBJ1-1; D possibly corresponds to TRBD1 (5 bases). The CDR3 length is 13 residues. Germline-derived CDR1 and CDR2 are SGHAT and FQNNGV. V shed 1 base and J shed 4 bases, with 7 bases lying between them. CDR3 sequence (DNA): TGTGCCAGCAGCTTAGCGGGGGTCACTGAAGCTTTCTTT. It is translated as CASSLAGVTEAFF. The full variable domain, rest sourced from reference TRBV11-2 and TRBJ1-1, is EAGVAQSPRYKIIEKRQSVAFWCNPISGHATLYWYQQILGQGPKLLIQFQNNGVVDDSQLPKDRFSAERLKGVDSTLKIQPAKLEDSAVYLCASSLAGVTEAFFGQGTRLTVV.

This clonotype was picked up a small number of times. The gene calls are TRBV6-6 and TRBJ2-7, with 10 positions matching TRBD1. Germline V gene sequence: CDR1 MNHNY, CDR2 SVGAGI (reference sequence). V was clipped by 4 bases and J by 6 bases; unmatched bases: 9. This CDR3 has 15 amino acids. The CDR3 here is CASSSTLTGGAEQYF. DNA for the CDR3: TGTGCCAGCAGTTCTACCCTGACAGGGGGCGCCGAGCAGTACTTC.

The chain joins TRBV5-6 to TRBJ1-1, with TRBD1 matching over 10 bases. Germline V lookup: CDR1 SGHDT, CDR2 YYEEEE. CDR3 length equals 15 residues. Trimming removed 4 bases from V and 4 bases from J; junction bases left unmatched: 7. CDR3 sequence reads: CASSPDRGLGTEAFF. CDR3 nucleotides: TGTGCCAGCAGCCCTGACAGGGGGCTTGGCACTGAAGCTTTCTTT.

The chain uses TRBV7-6 and TRBJ2-1, with TRBD1 matching over 8 bases. There are 15 residues in the CDR3. The germline CDR1 and CDR2 sequences are SGHVS and FNYEAQ. The J segment lost 7 bases and the V segment lost 2 bases, leaving 7 bases of the junction unmatched. CDR3 nucleotide sequence: TGTGCCAGCAGCTTACAGGGGGCGCCCAAAAATGAGCAGTTCTTC. It codes for CASSLQGAPKNEQFF.

In this sample, this clonotype turned up many times. The chain employs TRBV7-2 and TRBJ2-3; TRBD1 matches at 8 bases. The ends lost 4 bases at V and 4 bases at J; junction bases unmatched: 7. The CDR3 consists of 15 residues. The germline CDR1 and CDR2 sequences are SGHTA and FQGNSA. The CDR3 DNA reads TGTGCCAGCAGCTACCAGACAGGGGCCCCAGATACGCAGTATTTT. As protein: CASSYQTGAPDTQYF.

This clonotype was detected a few times. The chain uses TRBV5-4 and TRBJ2-5, with D tentatively TRBD2 (6 bases). This CDR3 is 15 amino acids long. From germline, CDR1 is SGHNT and CDR2 YYREEE (reference sequence). V was cut by 4 bases and J by 4 bases, with 17 bases left in between. This CDR3 is CASSPTSNLRETQYF. Written as DNA, the CDR3 is TGTGCCAGCAGCCCGACTAGTAATTTAAGAGAGACCCAGTACTTC.